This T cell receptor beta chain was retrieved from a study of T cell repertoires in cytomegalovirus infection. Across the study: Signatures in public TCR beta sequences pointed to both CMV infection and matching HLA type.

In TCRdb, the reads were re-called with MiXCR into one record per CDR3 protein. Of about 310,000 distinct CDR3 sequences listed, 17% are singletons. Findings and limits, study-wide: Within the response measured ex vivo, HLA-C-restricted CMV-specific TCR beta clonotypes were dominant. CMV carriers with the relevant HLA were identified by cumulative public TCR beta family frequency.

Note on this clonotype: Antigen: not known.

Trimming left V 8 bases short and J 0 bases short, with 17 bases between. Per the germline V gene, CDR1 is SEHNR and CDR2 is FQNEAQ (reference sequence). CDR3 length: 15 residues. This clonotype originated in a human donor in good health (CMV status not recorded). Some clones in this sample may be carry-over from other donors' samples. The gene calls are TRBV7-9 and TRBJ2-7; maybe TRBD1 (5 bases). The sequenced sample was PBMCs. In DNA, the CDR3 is TGTGCCAGCGAACGATATGACAGTTCCTCCTACGAGCAGTACTTC. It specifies CASERYDSSSYEQYF. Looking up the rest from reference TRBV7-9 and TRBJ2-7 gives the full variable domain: DTGVSQNPRHKITKRGQNVTFRCDPISEHNRLYWYRQTLGQGPEFLTYFQNEAQLEKSRLLSDRFSAERPKGSFSTLEIQRTEQGDSAMYLCASERYDSSSYEQYFGPGTRLTVT.